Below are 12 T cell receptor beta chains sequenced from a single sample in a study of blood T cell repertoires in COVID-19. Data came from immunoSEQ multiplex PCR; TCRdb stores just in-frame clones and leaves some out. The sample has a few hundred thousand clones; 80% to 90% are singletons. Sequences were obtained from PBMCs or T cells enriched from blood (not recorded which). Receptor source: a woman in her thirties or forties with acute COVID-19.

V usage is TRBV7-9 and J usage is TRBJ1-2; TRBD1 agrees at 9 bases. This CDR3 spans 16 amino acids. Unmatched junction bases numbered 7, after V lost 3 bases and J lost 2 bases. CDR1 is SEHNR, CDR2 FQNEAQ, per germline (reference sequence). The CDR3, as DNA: TGTGCCAGCAGCTTGACTTCTGGACAGGGGAACTATGGCTACACCTTC. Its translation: CASSLTSGQGNYGYTF. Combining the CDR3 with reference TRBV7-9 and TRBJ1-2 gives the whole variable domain DTGVSQNPRHKITKRGQNVTFRCDPISEHNRLYWYRQTLGQGPEFLTYFQNEAQLEKSRLLSDRFSAERPKGSFSTLEIQRTEQGDSAMYLCASSLTSGQGNYGYTFGSGTRLTVV.

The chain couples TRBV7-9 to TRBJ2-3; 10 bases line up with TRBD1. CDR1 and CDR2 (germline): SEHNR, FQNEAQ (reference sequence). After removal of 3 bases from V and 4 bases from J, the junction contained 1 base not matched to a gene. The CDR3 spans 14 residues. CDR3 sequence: CASSLGQGSDTQYF. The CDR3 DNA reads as TGTGCCAGCAGCTTGGGACAGGGGTCAGATACGCAGTATTTT.

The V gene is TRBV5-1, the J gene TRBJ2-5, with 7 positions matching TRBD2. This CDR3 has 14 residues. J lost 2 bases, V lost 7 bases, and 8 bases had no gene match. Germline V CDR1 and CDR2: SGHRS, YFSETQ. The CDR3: CASVGGDRQETQYF. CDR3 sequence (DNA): TGCGCCAGCGTTGGGGGGGACCGACAAGAGACCCAGTACTTC.

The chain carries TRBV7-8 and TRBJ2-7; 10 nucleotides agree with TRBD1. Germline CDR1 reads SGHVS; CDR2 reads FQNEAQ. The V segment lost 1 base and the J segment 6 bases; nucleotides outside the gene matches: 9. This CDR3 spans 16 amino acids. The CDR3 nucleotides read TGTGCCAGCAGCTTAGAGGGTGGAGACAGGGGGCGCGAGCAGTACTTC. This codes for CASSLEGGDRGREQYF. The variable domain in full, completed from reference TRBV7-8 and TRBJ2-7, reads GAGVSQSPRYKVAKRGQDVALRCDPISGHVSLFWYQQALGQGPEFLTYFQNEAQLDKSGLPSDRFFAERPEGSVSTLKIQRTQQEDSAVYLCASSLEGGDRGREQYFGPGTRLTVT.

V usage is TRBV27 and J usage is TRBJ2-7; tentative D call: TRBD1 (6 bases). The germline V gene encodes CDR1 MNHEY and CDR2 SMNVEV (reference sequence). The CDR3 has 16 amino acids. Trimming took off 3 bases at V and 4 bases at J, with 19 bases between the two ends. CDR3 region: CASSFRTAKGYYEQYF. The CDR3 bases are TGTGCCAGCAGTTTCAGGACAGCCAAGGGGTATTACGAGCAGTACTTC.

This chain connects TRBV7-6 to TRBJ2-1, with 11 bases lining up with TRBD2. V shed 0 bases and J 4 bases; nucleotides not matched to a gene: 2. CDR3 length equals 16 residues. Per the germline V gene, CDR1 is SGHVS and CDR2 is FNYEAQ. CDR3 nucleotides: TGTGCCAGCAGCTTAGCGCGGACTAGCGGGTACAATGAGCAGTTCTTC. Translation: CASSLARTSGYNEQFF.

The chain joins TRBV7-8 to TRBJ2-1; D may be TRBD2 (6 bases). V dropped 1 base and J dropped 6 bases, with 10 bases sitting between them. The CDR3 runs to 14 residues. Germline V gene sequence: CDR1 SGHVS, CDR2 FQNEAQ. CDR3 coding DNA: TGTGCCAGCAGCTTAGTTAGCGGACCCAATGAGCAGTTCTTC. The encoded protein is CASSLVSGPNEQFF.

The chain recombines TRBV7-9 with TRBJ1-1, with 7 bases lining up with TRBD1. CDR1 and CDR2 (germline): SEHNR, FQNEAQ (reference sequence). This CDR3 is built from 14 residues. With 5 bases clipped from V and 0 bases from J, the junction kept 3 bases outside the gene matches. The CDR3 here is CASSEGQMNTEAFF. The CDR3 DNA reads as TGTGCCAGCAGCGAGGGACAGATGAACACTGAAGCTTTCTTT.

CDR3 amino acids: CASSGGTYSYEQYF. CDR3 bases: TGTGCCAGCAGTGGCGGGACTTACTCCTACGAGCAGTACTTC. The V gene is TRBV7-8, the J gene TRBJ2-7, with D tentatively TRBD2 (6 bases). The CDR3 is made up of 14 amino acids. Germline values: CDR1 SGHVS, CDR2 FQNEAQ. Trimming removed 6 bases at V and 0 bases at J, with 12 bases between.

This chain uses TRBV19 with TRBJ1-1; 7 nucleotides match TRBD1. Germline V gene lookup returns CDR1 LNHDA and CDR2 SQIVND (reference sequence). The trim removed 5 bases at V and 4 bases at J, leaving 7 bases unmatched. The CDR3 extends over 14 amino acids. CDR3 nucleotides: TGTGCCAGTAGTGATCCGGGACAGTTCACTGAAGCTTTCTTT. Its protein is CASSDPGQFTEAFF.

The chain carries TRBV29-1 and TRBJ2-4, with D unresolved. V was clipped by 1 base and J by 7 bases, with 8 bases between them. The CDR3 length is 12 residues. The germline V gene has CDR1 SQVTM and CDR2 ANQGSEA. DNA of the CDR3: TGCAGCGTTGAAGCGGAGAGGAACATTCAGTACTTC. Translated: CSVEAERNIQYF.

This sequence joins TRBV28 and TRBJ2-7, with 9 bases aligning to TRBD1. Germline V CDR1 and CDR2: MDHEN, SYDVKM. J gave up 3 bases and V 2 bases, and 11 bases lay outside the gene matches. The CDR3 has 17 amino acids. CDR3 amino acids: CASSLLTRDRANYEQYF. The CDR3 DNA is TGTGCCAGCAGTTTACTAACCCGGGACAGGGCAAACTACGAGCAGTACTTC.